This T cell receptor (beta chain) was identified in a study of blood T cell repertoires in COVID-19. Study summary: Material from acute and convalescent COVID-19 was sourced from the United States, Italy and Spain. Sources were T cells, B-cell-depleted T cells, or PBMCs; the material itself was cDNA or gDNA.

CDR1 MNHEY and CDR2 SVGEGT come from the germline V gene. The V gene end was trimmed by 2 bases and the J gene end by 7 bases; junction bases not matched to a gene: 14. The CDR3 is 17 residues long. Original methodology: The authors estimated nucleated cell counts from reference gene primer amplification. Assay used: immunoSEQ multiplex PCR; TCRdb lists only in-frame clones, some missing. V and J calls and clone size are as listed in that table; D and trimming were resolved from the DNA. This repertoire shows under 80,000 clones, around 80% found once; its top ten account for 11%. The sequenced sample consisted of peripheral blood. This sequence was found in a man in his fifties with acute or convalescent COVID-19. This chain uses TRBV6-2 or TRBV6-3 with TRBJ2-1, with 7 positions matching TRBD2. This CDR3 reads CASSYAASGPRVNEQFF. The CDR3 DNA reads TGTGCCAGCAGTTACGCGGCTAGCGGTCCGAGAGTGAATGAGCAGTTCTTC.